These 18 T cell receptor beta chains came from one sample sequenced in a study of siplizumab effects on memory and regulatory T cells. Sequenced by immunoSEQ multiplex PCR; TCRdb stores in-frame clones only, minus some. The repertoire holds roughly 100,000 clones, approximately 94% seen once, with 5.5% to 7.5% in the top ten. Input material: CD8+ T cells sorted from blood. The receptors originated from a human donor in good health.

This clone appeared once. The chain is built from TRBV6-1 and TRBJ1-1; D call uncertain. Germline loops: CDR1 MNHNS, CDR2 SASEGT. The CDR3 extends over 14 amino acids. V was trimmed by 3 bases and J by 1 base, leaving 9 bases between them. The CDR3 bases are TGTGCCAGCAGTGATTGGATGGAGAACACTGAAGCTTTCTTT. This sequence encodes CASSDWMENTEAFF.

The CDR3 DNA reads TGTGCCAGCAGTGCGGGACCAGAGGAAGATACGCAGTATTTT. Amino acids: CASSAGPEEDTQYF. V gene TRBV6-4 combines with J gene TRBJ2-3; the D gene could be TRBD1 or TRBD2 (5 bases each). The length of the CDR3 is 14 residues. The germline gives CDR1 MRHNA, CDR2 SNTAGT. Trimming left V 4 bases short and J 5 bases short, with 13 bases between.

This rearrangement joins TRBV25-1 to TRBJ1-2; possibly TRBD1 for D (6 bases). CDR3 size: 14 residues. In germline, CDR1 is MGHDK, CDR2 SYGVNS. Between the trimmed V and J ends, which lost 2 bases and 6 bases, there was a span of 13 bases. The CDR3 sequence is CASSEGLRGHGYTF. Written as DNA, the CDR3 is TGTGCCAGCAGTGAAGGGCTGCGGGGGCATGGCTACACCTTC.

In nucleotides, the CDR3 is TGTGCCAGCAGTGACGGGGGTTGGGGGGTCAAAAACATTCAGTACTTC. Its protein product is CASSDGGWGVKNIQYF. The chain uses TRBV2 and TRBJ2-4; tentative D call: TRBD2 (6 bases). V was clipped by 3 bases and J by 3 bases, with 15 bases between them. The CDR3 loop spans 16 amino acids. Germline values: CDR1 SNHLY, CDR2 FYNNEI.

CDR3 bases: TGTGCCAGCAGATCTGGCGATGGCTATGGCTACACCTTC. This codes for CASRSGDGYGYTF. The chain joins TRBV7-9 to TRBJ1-2; D is unclear. The V and J ends lost 6 bases and 4 bases respectively, with 12 bases between them. CDR1 is SEHNR, CDR2 FQNEAQ, per germline (reference sequence). This CDR3 has 13 residues.

This CDR3 is CAWSDKLGYEQYF. CDR3 DNA sequence: TGTGCCTGGAGTGACAAGCTGGGGTACGAGCAGTACTTC. This chain uses TRBV30 with TRBJ2-7; D not resolved. V was trimmed by 1 base and J by 4 bases, leaving 11 bases between them. This CDR3 region has 13 residues. Germline CDR1 GTSNPN, CDR2 SVGIG (reference sequence).

This clone was recorded a few times. This chain joins TRBV10-1 and TRBJ1-5; TRBD1 might be the D (6 bases). CDR3 size: 14 residues. Per the germline V gene, CDR1 is WNHNN and CDR2 is SYGVQD (reference sequence). Trimming left V 3 bases short and J 4 bases short, with 10 bases between. The CDR3 loop is CASSDGQGNQPQHF. CDR3 bases: TGCGCCAGCAGTGATGGTCAGGGGAATCAGCCCCAGCATTTT.

The V gene is TRBV27, the J gene TRBJ1-1; 8 nucleotides match TRBD1. Germline values: CDR1 MNHEY, CDR2 SMNVEV (reference sequence). The CDR3 has 14 amino acids. Losses at the gene ends were 5 bases for V and 5 bases for J; bases not matched to a gene: 7. CDR3 bases: TGTGCCAGCAGTAGTACAGGGGGTTGGACTGAAGCTTTCTTT. This sequence encodes CASSSTGGWTEAFF.

The chain is built from TRBV27 and TRBJ1-5; D is unclear. Germline V CDR1 and CDR2: MNHEY, SMNVEV (reference sequence). The germline V and J ends were trimmed by 9 bases and 1 base, with 13 bases remaining between them. The CDR3 is 14 residues long. CDR3 sequence reads: CASAPGMSNQPQHF. The CDR3 nucleotides read TGTGCCAGTGCACCGGGAATGAGCAATCAGCCCCAGCATTTT.

This chain connects TRBV9 to TRBJ2-1; 7 bases are a match to TRBD2. The J segment lost 10 bases and the V segment lost 4 bases, leaving 8 bases of the junction unmatched. CDR3 size: 13 residues. Germline CDR1 SGDLS, CDR2 YYNGEE. The CDR3 region is CASSTVSGSEQFF. CDR3 DNA: TGTGCCAGCAGCACCGTTAGCGGGTCGGAGCAGTTCTTC.

The gene calls are TRBV7-9 and TRBJ2-7; 11 positions match TRBD2. V was clipped by 3 bases and J by 5 bases; unmatched bases: 6. Germline-derived CDR1 and CDR2 are SEHNR and FQNEAQ (reference sequence). The CDR3 contains 15 residues. DNA for the CDR3: TGTGCCAGCAGCTTTAGCGGGAGGGCCCTCGACGAGCAGTACTTC. Its protein product is CASSFSGRALDEQYF.

V usage is TRBV27 and J usage is TRBJ1-6; D might be TRBD1 (6 bases). The CDR3 is 16 amino acids. V lost 8 bases and J 9 bases, leaving 23 bases between the germline ends. CDR1 is MNHEY, CDR2 SMNVEV, per germline (reference sequence). The CDR3 DNA follows: TGTGCCAGCCGATCCAGGGGTGTTGGGCCTAGTTCACCCCTCCACTTT. Translated, it gives CASRSRGVGPSSPLHF.

The chain joins TRBV30 to TRBJ2-3; 7 positions agree with TRBD1. The CDR3 extends over 15 amino acids. CDR1 is GTSNPN, CDR2 SVGIG, per germline (reference sequence). V lost 2 bases and J lost 3; bases outside the gene matches: 8. The CDR3, as DNA: TGTGCCTGGAGTCCAACAGGGGTCTGGACAGATACGCAGTATTTT. Translated, it gives CAWSPTGVWTDTQYF.

The gene calls are TRBV27 and TRBJ1-5; 9 bases are a match to TRBD1. J was trimmed by 6 bases and V by 4 bases; bases with no gene match: 7. The CDR3 is made up of 15 amino acids. Germline V gene lookup returns CDR1 MNHEY and CDR2 SMNVEV (reference sequence). The CDR3 nucleotides are TGTGCCAGCAGTTCCAACAGGGGGCTTAGTCAGCCCCAGCATTTT. Its translation: CASSSNRGLSQPQHF.

The chain employs TRBV4-1 and TRBJ1-1; 8 bases match TRBD1. There are 16 residues in the CDR3. The ends lost 2 bases at V and 4 bases at J; junction bases unmatched: 9. CDR1 is MGHRA, CDR2 YSYEKL, per germline. CDR3 residues: CASSQLQGGAGTEAFF. The CDR3 DNA reads TGCGCCAGCAGCCAACTACAGGGGGGGGCGGGCACTGAAGCTTTCTTT.

J is TRBJ2-7 and V is TRBV4-1; tentatively, D is TRBD2 (5 bases). Germline CDR1 and CDR2: MGHRA and YSYEKL. V lost 0 bases and J 2 bases, leaving 11 bases between the germline ends. This CDR3 comprises 15 residues. DNA of the CDR3: TGCGCCAGCAGCCAAGATACGGGATTCCCCTACGAGCAGTACTTC. Its protein product is CASSQDTGFPYEQYF.

The V gene is TRBV5-1, the J gene TRBJ1-1, with D hard to call. Between the trimmed V and J ends, which lost 2 bases and 0 bases, there was a span of 5 bases. Germline-derived CDR1 and CDR2 are SGHRS and YFSETQ. This CDR3 region has 13 residues. The CDR3 protein is CASSFDLNTEAFF. The CDR3 nucleotides read TGCGCCAGCAGCTTCGATCTGAACACTGAAGCTTTCTTT.

V gene TRBV5-1 combines with J gene TRBJ1-2; D gene ambiguous. CDR1 and CDR2 (germline): SGHRS, YFSETQ. V was shortened by 0 bases and J by 4 bases, with 13 bases between the two germline ends. CDR3 length equals 15 residues. This CDR3 reads CASSLDGSIVYGYTF. CDR3 coding DNA: TGCGCCAGCAGCTTGGATGGCAGCATCGTCTATGGCTACACCTTC.